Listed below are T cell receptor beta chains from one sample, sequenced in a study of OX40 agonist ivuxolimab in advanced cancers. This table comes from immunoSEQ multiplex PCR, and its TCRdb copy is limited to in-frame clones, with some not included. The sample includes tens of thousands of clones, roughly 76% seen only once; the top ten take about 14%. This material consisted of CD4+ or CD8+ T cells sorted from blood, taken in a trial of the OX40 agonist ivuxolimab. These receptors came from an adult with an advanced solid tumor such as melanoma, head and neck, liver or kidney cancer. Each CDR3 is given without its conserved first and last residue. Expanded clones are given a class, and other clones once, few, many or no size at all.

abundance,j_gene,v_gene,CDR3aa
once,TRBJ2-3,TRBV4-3,ASSQVGVRTDTQY
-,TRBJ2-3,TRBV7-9,ASSLSSGGMTDTQY
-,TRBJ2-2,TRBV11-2,ASSGPWRTGELF
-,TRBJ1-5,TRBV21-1,ASSRGASNQPQH
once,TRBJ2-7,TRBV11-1,ASSSSGTGFYEQY
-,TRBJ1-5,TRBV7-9,ASSLGRGGNQPQH
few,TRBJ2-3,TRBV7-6,ASSSDSTDTQY
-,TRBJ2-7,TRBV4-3,ASSQSLNKGYEQY
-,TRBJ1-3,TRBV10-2,ASSWSPSGNTIY
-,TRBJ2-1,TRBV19,ASSTGQEQF
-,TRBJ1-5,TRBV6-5,ASSYRDRGNQPQH
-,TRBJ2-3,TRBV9,ASSVGYLDTQY
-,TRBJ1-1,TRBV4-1,ASSQVGQYEAF
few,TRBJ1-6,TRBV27,ASSLRAGYVDNSPLH
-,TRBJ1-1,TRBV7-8,ASSPDVSTEAF
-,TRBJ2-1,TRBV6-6,ASSYEGPGPNEQF
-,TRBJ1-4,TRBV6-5,ASSYGGGTNEKLF
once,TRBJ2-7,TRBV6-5,ASSLGWDWTYEQY
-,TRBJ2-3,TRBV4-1,ASSPDRGRSTDTQY
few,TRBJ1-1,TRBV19,ASSPKTETEAF
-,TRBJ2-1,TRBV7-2,ASSLEPGQNNEQF
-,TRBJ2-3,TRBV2,ASSETGTSTDTQY
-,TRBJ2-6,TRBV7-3,ASSFNPPLSGANVLT
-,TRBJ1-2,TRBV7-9,ASSPRGGNDYGYT
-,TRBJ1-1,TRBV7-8,ASSLMSVNTEAF
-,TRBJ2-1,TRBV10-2,ASSPTGGPQFNEQF
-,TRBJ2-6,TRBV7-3,ASSLTGGSGANVLT
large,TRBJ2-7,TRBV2,ASSPSTGYLSYEQY
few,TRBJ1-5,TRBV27,ASSPFGTGVYSNQPQH